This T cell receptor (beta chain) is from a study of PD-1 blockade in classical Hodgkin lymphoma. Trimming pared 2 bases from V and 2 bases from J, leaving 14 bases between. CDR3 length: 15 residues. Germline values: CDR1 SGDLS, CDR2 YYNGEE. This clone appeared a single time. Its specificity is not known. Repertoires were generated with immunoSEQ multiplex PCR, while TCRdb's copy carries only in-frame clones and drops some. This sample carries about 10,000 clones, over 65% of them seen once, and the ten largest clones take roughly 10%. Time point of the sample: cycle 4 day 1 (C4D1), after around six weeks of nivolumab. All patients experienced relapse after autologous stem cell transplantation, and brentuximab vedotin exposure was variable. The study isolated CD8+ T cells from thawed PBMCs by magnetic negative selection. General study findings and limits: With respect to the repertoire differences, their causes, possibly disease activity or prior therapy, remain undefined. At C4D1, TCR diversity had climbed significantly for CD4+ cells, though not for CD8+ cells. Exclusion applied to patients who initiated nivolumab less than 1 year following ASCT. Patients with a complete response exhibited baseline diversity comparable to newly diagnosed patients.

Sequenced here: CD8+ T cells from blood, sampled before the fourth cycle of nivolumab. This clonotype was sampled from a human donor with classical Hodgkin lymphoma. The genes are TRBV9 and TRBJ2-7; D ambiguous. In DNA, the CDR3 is TGTGCCAGCAGCGTCTCGGGCGACTCAACCTACGAGCAGTACTTC. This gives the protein CASSVSGDSTYEQYF.